The rows below give T cell receptor beta chains drawn from one sample of a study of cytomegalovirus exposure and HLA in healthy donors. Sequencing used immunoSEQ multiplex PCR; TCRdb keeps in-frame clones, though not all of them. The sample comprises around 97,000 clones, 73% of which are singletons, and roughly 3.5% rests with the top ten. Sequences were obtained from PBMCs. Receptor source: a man in his forties or fifties in good health and CMV-seronegative. The CDR3 runs from the conserved cysteine through the conserved F or W. A D gene is named only where the DNA matches it firmly. Expanded clones are given a class, and other clones once, few, many or no size at all.

few TRBJ2-1 TRBD2 TRBV5-6 CASSKTSGGGGQFF TGTGCCAGCAGCAAGACTAGCGGAGGCGGGGGGCAGTTCTTC
. TRBJ2-7 . TRBV29-1 CSAARGSYEQYF TGCAGTGCCGCCAGGGGTTCCTACGAGCAGTACTTC
. TRBJ2-7 TRBD2 TRBV9 CASSVEGLAPYEQYF TGTGCCAGCAGCGTAGAGGGACTAGCCCCCTACGAGCAGTACTTC
. TRBJ2-5 TRBD1 TRBV7-9 CASSPQQGARETQYF TGTGCCAGCAGCCCCCAACAGGGGGCGCGAGAGACCCAGTACTTC
. TRBJ2-7 . TRBV10-2 CASSDWVGALSEQYF TGCGCCAGCAGTGATTGGGTAGGGGCGCTCAGCGAGCAGTACTTC
. TRBJ2-5 . TRBV7-2 CASTTEETQYF TGTGCCAGCACCACCGAGGAGACCCAGTACTTC
few TRBJ1-2 . TRBV6-1 CASSDSYYGYTF TGTGCCAGCAGTGACTCCTACTATGGCTACACCTTC
few TRBJ2-3 TRBD1 TRBV7-2 CASTNRGPTDTQYF TGTGCCAGCACTAACAGGGGGCCCACAGATACGCAGTATTTT
. TRBJ2-1 TRBD2 TRBV5-1 CASTVFSGGWNEQFF TGCGCCAGCACTGTGTTCAGCGGGGGTTGGAATGAGCAGTTCTTC
. TRBJ2-3 . TRBV27 CASSFGAGTSTDTQYF TGTGCCAGCAGTTTTGGAGCGGGGACAAGCACAGATACGCAGTATTTT
few TRBJ2-3 . TRBV7-9 CASSSQSASTDTQYF TGTGCCAGCAGCTCGCAATCCGCTAGTACCGATACGCAGTATTTT
once TRBJ1-1 . TRBV7-9 CASSDGPGEAFF TGTGCCAGCAGCGATGGACCAGGGGAAGCTTTCTTT
few TRBJ1-1 TRBD1 TRBV5-1 CASSRDSHGNTEAFF TGCGCCAGCAGTCGGGACAGCCATGGGAACACTGAAGCTTTCTTT
. TRBJ1-1 . TRBV7-9 CASSSEDTEAFF TGTGCCAGCAGCTCAGAGGACACTGAAGCTTTCTTT
. TRBJ2-1 TRBD2 TRBV19 CASSWLAGSSYNEQFF TGTGCCAGTAGTTGGCTAGCGGGTAGCTCCTACAATGAGCAGTTCTTC
. TRBJ1-2 . TRBV7-6 CASSWASPLYGYTF TGTGCCAGCAGCTGGGCCTCTCCCCTTTATGGCTACACCTTC
. TRBJ2-5 TRBD1 TRBV5-4 CASSLKQGSQETQYF TGTGCCAGCAGCTTGAAACAGGGGTCACAAGAGACCCAGTACTTC
. TRBJ2-7 TRBD1 TRBV5-4 CASSSPGQGTYEQYF TGTGCCAGCAGCTCGCCGGGACAGGGAACCTACGAGCAGTACTTC
. TRBJ1-1 . TRBV21-1 CASSKVKRPTNTEAFF TGTGCCAGCAGCAAAGTGAAGAGGCCGACGAACACTGAAGCTTTCTTT
once TRBJ2-2 . TRBV30 CAWSAYHPPGELFF TGTGCCTGGAGTGCCTACCACCCCCCCGGGGAGCTGTTTTTT
. TRBJ1-1 . TRBV27 CASSFLVNTEAFF TGTGCCAGCAGTTTTTTAGTAAACACTGAAGCTTTCTTT
. TRBJ1-4 TRBD1 TRBV5-4 CASRAGGLNEKLFF TGTGCCAGCAGGGCAGGGGGGCTTAATGAAAAACTGTTTTTT
. TRBJ1-2 TRBD1 TRBV6-1 CASSVRTGLTYGYTF TGTGCCAGCAGCGTAAGGACAGGGCTCACCTATGGCTACACCTTC
. TRBJ1-6 TRBD1 TRBV5-1 CASSSTTGTGERPLHF TGCGCCAGCAGCTCCACTACCGGGACAGGGGAACGGCCCCTCCACTTT
many TRBJ1-4 . TRBV10-3 CAISEGVEKLFF TGTGCCATCAGTGAAGGGGTTGAAAAACTGTTTTTT
few TRBJ1-5 . TRBV4-1 CASSKEARGWNQPQHF TGCGCCAGCAGCAAGGAGGCGAGGGGGTGGAATCAGCCCCAGCATTTT
. TRBJ1-4 TRBD1 TRBV19 CASRRQGGATNEKLFF TGTGCCAGTAGACGACAGGGCGGGGCAACTAATGAAAAACTGTTTTTT
once TRBJ1-2 . TRBV27 CASSETGLVYGYTF TGTGCCAGCAGTGAAACAGGGCTAGTCTATGGCTACACCTTC
. TRBJ2-7 . TRBV7-2 CASSLFYSGRDEQYF TGTGCCAGCAGCTTATTTTACTCAGGTCGTGACGAGCAGTACTTC
few TRBJ1-1 TRBD1 TRBV2 CASLHPGQGNTEAFF TGTGCCAGTCTCCACCCGGGACAGGGGAACACTGAAGCTTTCTTT
. TRBJ2-7 TRBD2 TRBV4-1 CASSQWAGGLDEQYF TGCGCCAGCAGCCAATGGGCGGGGGGATTGGACGAGCAGTACTTC
. TRBJ1-2 . TRBV19 CASSTPGHGYGYTF TGTGCCAGTAGTACACCGGGACATGGCTATGGCTACACCTTC
. TRBJ2-1 TRBD2 TRBV28 CASSETSGGIYNEQFF TGTGCCAGCAGCGAAACTAGCGGGGGGATTTACAATGAGCAGTTCTTC
once TRBJ1-6 . TRBV5-1 CASSLDNRVGPYNSPLHF TGCGCCAGCAGCTTGGACAACCGGGTAGGCCCGTATAATTCACCCCTCCACTTT
. TRBJ1-4 . TRBV4-1 CASSQVRATNEKLFF TGCGCCAGCAGCCAAGTACGGGCAACTAATGAAAAACTGTTTTTT